One sample yielded the 30 T cell receptor beta chains listed below, sequenced in a study of control samples from healthy donors and cancer patients. Clones were sequenced by immunoSEQ multiplex PCR, and TCRdb holds only the in-frame ones, with some missing. The profile shows thousands of clones, roughly 90% of them singletons. Source material: PBMCs. The receptor set was obtained from a man in his 60s with colorectal cancer.

The rearrangement uses TRBV7-2 and TRBJ2-1; 8 bases fit TRBD2. The CDR3 loop spans 14 amino acids. V lost 4 bases to trimming and J lost 9 bases; unmatched junction nucleotides: 8. In germline, CDR1 is SGHTA, CDR2 FQGNSA. The CDR3 spells CASSSERGSPEQFF. CDR3 DNA sequence: TGTGCCAGCAGCTCAGAGCGGGGGTCCCCTGAGCAGTTCTTC.

The chain uses TRBV9 and TRBJ2-5; perhaps TRBD2 as D (6 bases). CDR1 and CDR2 from the germline V gene are SGDLS and YYNGEE. V lost 3 bases, J lost 5 bases, and 17 bases lay in between. The CDR3 runs 15 residues. The CDR3 DNA reads as TGTGCCAGCAGCGGCAGTGGGGGGTTAGGGGAGACCCAGTACTTC. Translated, it gives CASSGSGGLGETQYF.

The chain recombines TRBV30 with TRBJ1-1, with D perhaps matching TRBD1 (5 bases). V lost 4 bases to trimming and J lost 6 bases, with 18 bases between them. Per the germline V gene, CDR1 is GTSNPN and CDR2 is SVGIG (reference sequence). The CDR3 extends over 14 amino acids. CDR3 nucleotides: TGTGCCTGGATGGGGGGACTGGAGAATTCTGAAGCTTTCTTT. This encodes CAWMGGLENSEAFF. The full variable domain, its missing parts supplied by reference TRBV30 and TRBJ1-1, is SQTIHQWPATLVQPVGSPLSLECTVEGTSNPNLYWYRQAAGRGLQLLFYSVGIGQISSEVPQNLSASRPQDRQFILSSKKLLLSDSGFYLCAWMGGLENSEAFFGQGTRLTVV.

The rearrangement uses TRBV5-4 and TRBJ1-1, with D unclear. Germline assignment: CDR1 SGHNT and CDR2 YYREEE (reference sequence). Deletions cut 1 base from V and 11 bases from J, with 15 bases between. This CDR3 region has 13 residues. The CDR3 region is CASSLWLGLDAFF. The CDR3 bases are TGTGCCAGCAGCTTGTGGCTGGGTTTAGACGCTTTCTTT.

The gene calls are TRBV28 and TRBJ1-4, with TRBD1 matching 11 bases. Germline V gene sequence: CDR1 MDHEN, CDR2 SYDVKM. The length of the CDR3 is 15 residues. J was trimmed by 11 bases and V by 6 bases; bases with no gene match: 11. The CDR3 DNA follows: TGTGCCAGCAGCCCCATTTCGGGACAGGGGGGGAAACTGTTTTTT. Translating it yields CASSPISGQGGKLFF.

The V call is TRBV4-3, the J call TRBJ2-2, with 10 bases aligning to TRBD2. This CDR3 region has 17 residues. Germline-derived CDR1 and CDR2 are LGHNA and YSLEER. V was clipped by 0 bases and J by 1 base; unmatched bases: 2. The CDR3: CASSQEPSGGNTGELFF. CDR3 coding DNA: TGCGCCAGCAGCCAAGAACCTAGCGGGGGGAACACCGGGGAGCTGTTTTTT.

The chain couples TRBV19 to TRBJ2-1; 13 bases are shared with TRBD2. The CDR3 loop spans 19 amino acids. Germline trimming cut 1 base from V and 1 base from J; bases unmatched to any gene: 7. The germline gives CDR1 LNHDA, CDR2 SQIVND (reference sequence). The chain's CDR3 is CASSIAPGLAGRSYNEQFF. CDR3 bases: TGTGCCAGTAGTATAGCCCCGGGACTAGCGGGGAGATCCTACAATGAGCAGTTCTTC.

The chain combines TRBV2 with TRBJ1-5; no definite D call. This CDR3 comprises 17 residues. The germline V and J ends were trimmed by 5 bases and 0 bases, with 17 bases remaining between them. Germline V gene sequence: CDR1 SNHLY, CDR2 FYNNEI. The CDR3 sequence: CASSPGSWRDSNQPQHF. As DNA, the CDR3 is TGTGCCAGCAGTCCCGGGTCTTGGCGGGATAGCAATCAGCCCCAGCATTTT.

The V gene is TRBV3-1 (or the pseudogene TRBV3-2), the J gene TRBJ2-7; 12 nucleotides match TRBD2. V lost 3 bases and J lost 4; bases outside the gene matches: 4. The CDR3 contains 15 residues. Germline assignment: CDR1 LGHDT and CDR2 YNNKEL (reference sequence). The CDR3 region has the DNA TGTGCCAGCAGCCACTCCACTAGCGGGGGGTACGAGCAGTACTTC. Translating gives CASSHSTSGGYEQYF.

The chain employs TRBV24-1 and TRBJ2-3, with 7 bases aligning to TRBD2. Germline CDR1 reads KGHDR; CDR2 reads SFDVKD. The V gene end was trimmed by 3 bases and the J gene end by 0 bases; junction bases not matched to a gene: 5. This CDR3 has 16 residues. The CDR3 bases are TGTGCCACCAGTGATCCCAGCGGGGAAAGCACAGATACGCAGTATTTT. Translation: CATSDPSGESTDTQYF.

The chain employs TRBV4-1 and TRBJ1-4; tentatively, D is TRBD1 (6 bases). Germline CDR1 MGHRA, CDR2 YSYEKL. Trimming shortened V by 1 base and J by 8 bases, and 14 bases separated the two germline ends. The CDR3 runs to 15 residues. CDR3 residues: CASSQVGRGKEKLFF. CDR3 DNA sequence: TGCGCCAGCAGCCAAGTCGGCAGGGGAAAAGAAAAACTGTTTTTT.

This chain uses TRBV5-1 with TRBJ1-1; maybe TRBD1 (6 bases). V was trimmed by 4 bases and J by 7 bases, leaving 23 bases between them. The CDR3 runs to 16 residues. From germline, CDR1 is SGHRS and CDR2 YFSETQ. Here the CDR3 reads CASSNSLETGGLEAFF. Here the CDR3 DNA reads TGCGCCAGCAGCAACAGTCTTGAAACGGGGGGGCTTGAAGCTTTCTTT.

DNA of the CDR3: TGTGCCAGCAGCCAGGTGGGGGCGAGGGGCGAGCAGTACTTC. This sequence encodes CASSQVGARGEQYF. The chain has TRBV4-2 and TRBJ2-7; D is perhaps TRBD1 (6 bases). In germline, CDR1 is LGHNA, CDR2 YNFKEQ. The V end lost 3 bases, the J end lost 6 bases, and 15 bases lay between the germline ends. This CDR3 contains 14 residues.

This clone has only a few counts. V is TRBV20-1 and J is TRBJ1-5, with a tentative D call TRBD1 (5 bases). The CDR3 totals 16 residues. Trimming cost V 3 bases and J 5 bases, with 20 bases left between them. Germline V CDR1 and CDR2: DFQATT, SNEGSKA (reference sequence). Written as DNA, the CDR3 is TGCAGTGCTAGTCCCCCGACCATCGGGGGTGATCAGCCCCAGCATTTT. This sequence encodes CSASPPTIGGDQPQHF.

The rearrangement joins TRBV3-1 (or the pseudogene TRBV3-2) to TRBJ2-5; 8 nucleotides match TRBD2. Germline-derived CDR1 and CDR2 are LGHDT and YNNKEL (reference sequence). After removal of 1 base from V and 5 bases from J, the junction contained 9 bases not matched to a gene. The CDR3 consists of 16 residues. This chain's CDR3 is CASSQVRAVAGETQYF. For the CDR3, the DNA is TGTGCCAGCAGCCAAGTGAGGGCGGTAGCGGGGGAGACCCAGTACTTC.

In its sample, this clone was seen once. The J gene is TRBJ1-6, the V gene TRBV7-2; no clear D. Germline CDR1 SGHTA, CDR2 FQGNSA. Trimming took 2 bases from V and 0 from J, leaving 11 bases between them. The CDR3 extends over 17 amino acids. The CDR3 DNA sequence: TGTGCCAGCAGCTTATTCCCCGGAAGCTCCTATAATTCACCCCTCCACTTT. Translating it yields CASSLFPGSSYNSPLHF.

The chain links TRBV28 to TRBJ2-7; 9 nucleotides line up with TRBD1. The CDR3 sequence is 15 residues long. Germline CDR1 MDHEN, CDR2 SYDVKM. Germline trimming cut 7 bases from V and 5 bases from J; bases unmatched to any gene: 12. The CDR3 DNA follows: TGTGCCAGCAATTTCGGGACAGGGATGGAGGACGAGCAGTACTTC. This translates into CASNFGTGMEDEQYF.

The V gene is TRBV2, the J gene TRBJ2-7; TRBD1 might be the D (5 bases). Trimming took 7 bases from V and 4 from J, leaving 17 bases between them. Germline V CDR1 and CDR2: SNHLY, FYNNEI. The CDR3 loop spans 14 amino acids. The CDR3 DNA follows: TGTGCCAGCAAAAGCCAGGGAACGGCTTACGAGCAGTACTTC. It translates to CASKSQGTAYEQYF.

This chain links TRBV14 with TRBJ1-5; D is possibly TRBD1 (5 bases). The CDR3 length is 15 residues. Trimming shortened V by 1 base and J by 5 bases, and 12 bases separated the two germline ends. Germline assignment: CDR1 SGHDN and CDR2 FVKESK. CDR3 sequence: CASSQAVQGYQPQHF. DNA of the CDR3: TGTGCCAGCAGCCAAGCAGTCCAGGGATATCAGCCCCAGCATTTT. The whole variable domain, remainder taken from reference TRBV14 and TRBJ1-5, is EAGVTQFPSHSVIEKGQTVTLRCDPISGHDNLYWYRRVMGKEIKFLLHFVKESKQDESGMPNNRFLAERTGGTYSTLKVQPAELEDSGVYFCASSQAVQGYQPQHFGDGTRLSIL.

J is TRBJ2-1 and V is TRBV7-2, with D unresolved. The CDR3 length is 13 residues. The V end lost 5 bases, the J end lost 8 bases, and 13 bases lay between the germline ends. CDR1 is SGHTA, CDR2 FQGNSA, per germline. The CDR3 nucleotides read TGTGCCAGCAGCCTGCGACGATCCGATGAGCAGTTCTTC. This encodes CASSLRRSDEQFF. Variable domain in full (rest from reference TRBV7-2 and TRBJ2-1): GAGVSQSPSNKVTEKGKDVELRCDPISGHTALYWYRQSLGQGLEFLIYFQGNSAPDKSGLPSDRFSAERTGGSVSTLTIQRTQQEDSAVYLCASSLRRSDEQFFGPGTRLTVL.

CDR3 sequence (DNA): TGTGCCAGCTCAGAGCGCATGAACACTGAAGCTTTCTTT. Encoded protein: CASSERMNTEAFF. The rearrangement joins TRBV18 to TRBJ1-1; no reliable D call. Trimming stripped 5 bases from V and 0 bases from J, with 7 bases between. The CDR3 extends over 13 amino acids. Germline loops: CDR1 KGHSH, CDR2 LQKENI.

V and J are TRBV18 and TRBJ1-2, with 10 bases lining up with TRBD1. The germline V gene encodes CDR1 KGHSH and CDR2 LQKENI. V shed 5 bases, J shed 7 bases, and the junction held 10 bases outside the gene matches. CDR3 size: 15 residues. The CDR3 is CASSEQTGGSSGYTF. In DNA, the CDR3 is TGTGCCAGCTCAGAACAGACAGGGGGCTCCTCTGGCTACACCTTC.

V gene TRBV6-5 combines with J gene TRBJ1-2; 8 bases agree with TRBD1. V lost 6 bases, J lost 4 bases, and 4 bases stayed unmatched. Looked up from germline, CDR1 is MNHEY and CDR2 is SVGAGI. This CDR3 spans 13 amino acids. CDR3 bases: TGTGCCAGCAGCGGGACAGGCCTCTATGGCTACACCTTC. It specifies CASSGTGLYGYTF.

CDR3 DNA sequence: TGTGCCACCAGTGATCCCGGACTAGCGGGGGGCGGGTCCTACAATGAGCAGTTCTTC. Protein product: CATSDPGLAGGGSYNEQFF. The chain links TRBV24-1 to TRBJ2-1; 14 bases align to TRBD2. Germline V gene data show CDR1 as KGHDR and CDR2 as SFDVKD. V shed 3 bases, J shed 1 base, and the junction held 7 bases outside the gene matches. The CDR3 runs 19 residues.

This chain uses TRBV7-2 with TRBJ1-3; D unresolved. Germline V CDR1 and CDR2: SGHTA, FQGNSA. The V end lost 2 bases, the J end lost 4 bases, and 3 bases lay between the germline ends. CDR3 length equals 12 residues. The CDR3 region is CASSLRGNTIYF. CDR3 DNA: TGTGCCAGCAGCTTACGGGGAAACACCATATATTTT.

The gene calls are TRBV6-5 and TRBJ2-7; D remains unclear. This CDR3 is 14 amino acids long. Trimming shortened V by 2 bases and J by 2 bases, and 10 bases separated the two germline ends. CDR1 and CDR2 (germline): MNHEY, SVGAGI. CDR3 residues: CASSYGNNPYEQYF. The DNA for the CDR3 is TGTGCCAGCAGTTACGGTAACAATCCCTACGAGCAGTACTTC.

The J gene is TRBJ2-6, the V gene TRBV9, with TRBD2 as a possible D gene (5 bases). CDR3 size: 20 residues. The germline V gene encodes CDR1 SGDLS and CDR2 YYNGEE. V was shortened by 0 bases and J by 0 bases, with 19 bases between the two germline ends. The CDR3 region has the DNA TGTGCCAGCAGCGTAGTCGGAGGCCTCTCCCCCTCCTCTGGGGCCAACGTCCTGACTTTC. It yields the protein CASSVVGGLSPSSGANVLTF.

The CDR3 DNA sequence: TGTGCCAGCAGTTACCAAGGGTTAGCGGAGGCGAGGAATGAGCAGTTCTTC. This sequence encodes CASSYQGLAEARNEQFF. The rearrangement uses TRBV6-2 or TRBV6-3 and TRBJ2-1; maybe TRBD2 (6 bases). V was cut by 2 bases and J by 7 bases, with 21 bases left in between. The CDR3 sequence is 17 residues long. The germline V gene has CDR1 MNHEY and CDR2 SVGEGT.

This sequence joins TRBV30 and TRBJ1-6; D unresolved. V was cut by 8 bases and J by 9 bases, with 20 bases left in between. The CDR3 is 14 amino acids. Per germline, CDR1 GTSNPN and CDR2 SVGIG (reference sequence). The CDR3 DNA sequence: TGTGCCACCCCGGTCCGAGGCCAAACTTCACCCCTCCACTTT. It specifies CATPVRGQTSPLHF.

This rearrangement joins TRBV5-5 to TRBJ1-4; 9 bases fit TRBD1. This CDR3 region has 15 residues. Germline V gene sequence: CDR1 SGHKS, CDR2 YYEKEE (reference sequence). Unmatched junction bases numbered 4, after V lost 5 bases and J lost 2 bases. CDR3 in amino acids: CASRYRGLTNEKLFF. CDR3 DNA: TGTGCCAGCAGATACAGGGGGCTGACTAATGAAAAACTGTTTTTT.